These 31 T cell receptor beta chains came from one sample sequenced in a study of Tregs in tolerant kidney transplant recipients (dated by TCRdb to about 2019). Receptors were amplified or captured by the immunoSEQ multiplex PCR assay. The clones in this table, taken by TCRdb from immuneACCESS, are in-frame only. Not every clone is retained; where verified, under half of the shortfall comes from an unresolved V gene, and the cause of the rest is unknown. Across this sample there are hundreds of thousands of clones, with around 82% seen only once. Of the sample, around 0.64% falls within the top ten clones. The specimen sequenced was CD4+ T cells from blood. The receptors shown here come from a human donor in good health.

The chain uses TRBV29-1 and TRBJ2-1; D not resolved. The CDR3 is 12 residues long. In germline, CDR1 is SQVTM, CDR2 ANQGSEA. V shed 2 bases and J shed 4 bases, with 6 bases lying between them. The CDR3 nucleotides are TGCAGCGTTGAAAAGGAGTACAATGAGCAGTTCTTC. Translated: CSVEKEYNEQFF.

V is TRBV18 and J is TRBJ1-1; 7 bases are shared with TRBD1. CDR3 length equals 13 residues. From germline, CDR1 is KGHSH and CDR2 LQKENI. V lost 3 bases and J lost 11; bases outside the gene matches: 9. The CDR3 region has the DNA TGTGCCAGCTCACCCGACAGGGTATATGCGGCTTTCTTT. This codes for CASSPDRVYAAFF.

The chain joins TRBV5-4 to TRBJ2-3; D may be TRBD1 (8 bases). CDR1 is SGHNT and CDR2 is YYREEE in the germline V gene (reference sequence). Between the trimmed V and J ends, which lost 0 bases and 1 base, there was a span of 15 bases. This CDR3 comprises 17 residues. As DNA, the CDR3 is TGTGCCAGCAGCTTGGGCTGGACAGGGAGGGGCACAGATACGCAGTATTTT. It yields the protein CASSLGWTGRGTDTQYF.

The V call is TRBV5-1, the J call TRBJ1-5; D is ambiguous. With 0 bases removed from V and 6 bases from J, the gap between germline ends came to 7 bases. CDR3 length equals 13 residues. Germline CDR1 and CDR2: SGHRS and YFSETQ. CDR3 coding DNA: TGCGCCAGCAGCTTGGGACGGGGTCAGCCCCAGCATTTT. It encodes CASSLGRGQPQHF.

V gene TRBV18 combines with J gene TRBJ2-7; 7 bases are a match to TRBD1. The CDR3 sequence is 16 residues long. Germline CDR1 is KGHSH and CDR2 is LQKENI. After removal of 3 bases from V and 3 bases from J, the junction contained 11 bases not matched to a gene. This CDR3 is CASSPTGLAIDYEQYF. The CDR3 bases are TGTGCCAGCTCACCGACAGGGTTGGCAATAGACTACGAGCAGTACTTC. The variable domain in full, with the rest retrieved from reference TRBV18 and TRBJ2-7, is NAGVMQNPRHLVRRRGQEARLRCSPMKGHSHVYWYRQLPEEGLKFMVYLQKENIIDESGMPKERFSAEFPKEGPSILRIQQVVRGDSAAYFCASSPTGLAIDYEQYFGPGTRLTVT.

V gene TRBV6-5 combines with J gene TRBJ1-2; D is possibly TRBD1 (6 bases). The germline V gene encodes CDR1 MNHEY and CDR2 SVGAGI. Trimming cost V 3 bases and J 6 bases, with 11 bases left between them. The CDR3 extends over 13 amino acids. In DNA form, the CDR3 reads TGTGCCAGCAGTTATTATGAGGGGGATGGCTACACCTTC. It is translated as CASSYYEGDGYTF.

The CDR3 is CASSLILAGVKNEQFF. In nucleotides, the CDR3 is TGTGCCAGCAGCTTAATACTAGCGGGAGTTAAGAATGAGCAGTTCTTC. The chain has TRBV11-2 and TRBJ2-1, with 11 bases fitting TRBD2. The CDR3 extends over 16 amino acids. The V gene's germline CDR1 is SGHAT and CDR2 FQNNGV. V dropped 2 bases and J dropped 7; count of bases not matched to a gene: 7.

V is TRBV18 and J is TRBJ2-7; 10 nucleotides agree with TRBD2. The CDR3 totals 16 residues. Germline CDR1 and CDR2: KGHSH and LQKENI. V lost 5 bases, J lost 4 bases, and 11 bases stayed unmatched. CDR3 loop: CASSRVASGSGYEQYF. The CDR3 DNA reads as TGTGCCAGCTCAAGGGTAGCTAGCGGGAGCGGGTACGAGCAGTACTTC. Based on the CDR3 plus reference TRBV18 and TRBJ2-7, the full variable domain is NAGVMQNPRHLVRRRGQEARLRCSPMKGHSHVYWYRQLPEEGLKFMVYLQKENIIDESGMPKERFSAEFPKEGPSILRIQQVVRGDSAAYFCASSRVASGSGYEQYFGPGTRLTVT.

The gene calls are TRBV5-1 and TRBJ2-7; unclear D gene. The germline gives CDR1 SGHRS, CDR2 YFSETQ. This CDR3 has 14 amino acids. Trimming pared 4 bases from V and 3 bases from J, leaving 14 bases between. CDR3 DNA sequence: TGCGCCAGCAGCGAGAGTGCCAGTTACTACGAGCAGTACTTC. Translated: CASSESASYYEQYF.

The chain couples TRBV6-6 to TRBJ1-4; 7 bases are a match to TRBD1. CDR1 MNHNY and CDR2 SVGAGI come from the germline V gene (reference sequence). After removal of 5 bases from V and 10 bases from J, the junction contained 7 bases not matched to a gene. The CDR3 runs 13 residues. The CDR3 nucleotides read TGTGCCAGCAGTGGCACAGGGGAAGGAAAACTGTTTTTT. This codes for CASSGTGEGKLFF.

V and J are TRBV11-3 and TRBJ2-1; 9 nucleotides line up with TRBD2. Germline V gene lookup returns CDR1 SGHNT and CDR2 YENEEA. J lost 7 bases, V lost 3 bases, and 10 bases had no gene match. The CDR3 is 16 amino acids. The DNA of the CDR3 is TGTGCCAGCAGCTTTCTTAGCGGGGGAGACAAAAATGAGCAGTTCTTC. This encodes CASSFLSGGDKNEQFF.

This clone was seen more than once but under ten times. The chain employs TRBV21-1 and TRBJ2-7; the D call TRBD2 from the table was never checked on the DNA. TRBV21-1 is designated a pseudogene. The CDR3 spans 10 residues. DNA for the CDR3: TGTGCCAGCAGCAAAGCGCCCGGGTACTTC. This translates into CASSKAPGYF.

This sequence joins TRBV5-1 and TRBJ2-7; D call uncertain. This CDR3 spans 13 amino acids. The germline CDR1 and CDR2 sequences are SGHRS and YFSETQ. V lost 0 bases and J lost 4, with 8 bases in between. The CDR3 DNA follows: TGCGCCAGCAGCTTGGACGTCCGATACGAGCAGTACTTC. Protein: CASSLDVRYEQYF.

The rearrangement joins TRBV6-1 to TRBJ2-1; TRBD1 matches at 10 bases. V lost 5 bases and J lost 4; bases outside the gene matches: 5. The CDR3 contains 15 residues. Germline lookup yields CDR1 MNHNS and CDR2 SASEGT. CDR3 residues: CASSKGQGTYNEQFF. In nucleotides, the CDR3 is TGTGCCAGCAGTAAGGGACAGGGGACTTACAATGAGCAGTTCTTC.

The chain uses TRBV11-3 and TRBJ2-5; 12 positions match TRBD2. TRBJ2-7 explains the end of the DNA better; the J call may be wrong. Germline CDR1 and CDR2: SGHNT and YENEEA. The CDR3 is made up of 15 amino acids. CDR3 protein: CASSSGLAGGNEQYF. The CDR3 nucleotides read TGTGCCAGCAGCTCCGGGCTAGCGGGAGGGAACGAGCAGTACTTC.

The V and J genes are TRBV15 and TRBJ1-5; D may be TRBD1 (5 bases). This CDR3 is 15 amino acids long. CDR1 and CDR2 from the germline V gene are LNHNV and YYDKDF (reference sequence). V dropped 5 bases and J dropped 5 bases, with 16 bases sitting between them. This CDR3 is CATSPFPGSDQPQHF. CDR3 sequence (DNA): TGTGCCACCAGCCCCTTCCCAGGGTCCGATCAGCCCCAGCATTTT. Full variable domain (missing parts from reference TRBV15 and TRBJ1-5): DAMVIQNPRYQVTQFGKPVTLSCSQTLNHNVMYWYQQKSSQAPKLLFHYYDKDFNNEADTPDNFQSRRPNTSFCFLDIRSPGLGDTAMYLCATSPFPGSDQPQHFGDGTRLSIL.

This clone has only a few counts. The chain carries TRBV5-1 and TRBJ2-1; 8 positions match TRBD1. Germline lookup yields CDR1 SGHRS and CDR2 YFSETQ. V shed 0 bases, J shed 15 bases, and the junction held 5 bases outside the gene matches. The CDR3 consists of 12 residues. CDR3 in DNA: TGCGCCAGCAGCTTGGAGGACAGGGTAACGTTCTTC. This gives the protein CASSLEDRVTFF.

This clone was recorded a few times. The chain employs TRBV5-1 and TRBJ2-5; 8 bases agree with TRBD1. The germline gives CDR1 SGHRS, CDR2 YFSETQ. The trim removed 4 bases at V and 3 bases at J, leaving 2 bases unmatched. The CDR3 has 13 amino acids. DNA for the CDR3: TGCGCCAGCAGCCCGACAGGGGAAGAGACCCAGTACTTC. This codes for CASSPTGEETQYF.

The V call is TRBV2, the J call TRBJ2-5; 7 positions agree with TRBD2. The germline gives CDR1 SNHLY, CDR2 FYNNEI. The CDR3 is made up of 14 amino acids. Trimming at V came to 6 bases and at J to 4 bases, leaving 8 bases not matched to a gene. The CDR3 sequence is CASRALGGGETQYF. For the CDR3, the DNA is TGTGCCAGCAGGGCCCTGGGGGGGGGAGAGACCCAGTACTTC.

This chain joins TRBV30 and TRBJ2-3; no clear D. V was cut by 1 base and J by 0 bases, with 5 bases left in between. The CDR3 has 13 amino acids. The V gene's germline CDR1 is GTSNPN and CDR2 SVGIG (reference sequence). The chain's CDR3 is CAWSALSTDTQYF. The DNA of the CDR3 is TGTGCCTGGAGTGCGCTCAGCACAGATACGCAGTATTTT.

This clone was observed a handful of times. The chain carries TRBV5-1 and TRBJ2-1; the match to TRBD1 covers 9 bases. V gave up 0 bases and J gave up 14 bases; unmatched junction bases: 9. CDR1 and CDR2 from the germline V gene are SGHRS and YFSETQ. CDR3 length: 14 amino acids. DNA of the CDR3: TGCGCCAGCAGCTTGGCCCCGGGACAGGGTAGTAAGTTCTTC. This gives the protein CASSLAPGQGSKFF.

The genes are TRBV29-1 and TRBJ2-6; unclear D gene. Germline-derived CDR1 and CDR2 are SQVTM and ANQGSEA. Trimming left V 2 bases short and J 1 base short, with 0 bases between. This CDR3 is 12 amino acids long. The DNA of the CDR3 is TGCAGCGTTGAATCTGGGGCCAACGTCCTGACTTTC. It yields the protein CSVESGANVLTF.

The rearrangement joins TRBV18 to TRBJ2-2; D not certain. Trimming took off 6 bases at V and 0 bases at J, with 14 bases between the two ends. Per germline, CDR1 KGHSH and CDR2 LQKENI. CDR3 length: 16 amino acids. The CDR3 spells CASSPLAVANTGELFF. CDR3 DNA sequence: TGTGCCAGCTCCCCATTAGCTGTCGCGAACACCGGGGAGCTGTTTTTT.

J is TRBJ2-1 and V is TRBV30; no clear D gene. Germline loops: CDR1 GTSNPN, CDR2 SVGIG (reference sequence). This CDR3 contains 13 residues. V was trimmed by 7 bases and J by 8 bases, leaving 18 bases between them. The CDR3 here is CASMGYTPDEQFF. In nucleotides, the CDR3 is TGTGCCTCAATGGGATACACCCCTGATGAGCAGTTCTTC. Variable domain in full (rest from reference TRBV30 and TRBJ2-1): SQTIHQWPATLVQPVGSPLSLECTVEGTSNPNLYWYRQAAGRGLQLLFYSVGIGQISSEVPQNLSASRPQDRQFILSSKKLLLSDSGFYLCASMGYTPDEQFFGPGTRLTVL.

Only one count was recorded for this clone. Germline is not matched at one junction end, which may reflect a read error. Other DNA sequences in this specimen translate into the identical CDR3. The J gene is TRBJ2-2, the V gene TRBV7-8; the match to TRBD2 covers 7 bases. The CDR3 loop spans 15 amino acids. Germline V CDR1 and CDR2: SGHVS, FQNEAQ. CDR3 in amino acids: CASSRLAPGAGELFF. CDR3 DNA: TGTGCCAGCAGTCGACTAGCTCCCGGGGCCGGGGAACTGTTTTTT. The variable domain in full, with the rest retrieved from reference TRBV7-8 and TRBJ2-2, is GAGVSQSPRYKVAKRGQDVALRCDPISGHVSLFWYQQALGQGPEFLTYFQNEAQLDKSGLPSDRFFAERPEGSVSTLKIQRTQQEDSAVYLCASSRLAPGAGELFFGEGSRLTVL.

CDR3 sequence (DNA): TGTGCCAGCAGGGACGACAGGGGAAAAGAGACCCAGTACTTC. It yields the protein CASRDDRGKETQYF. This rearrangement joins TRBV4-2 to TRBJ2-5, with 8 bases identical to TRBD1. Looked up from germline, CDR1 is LGHNA and CDR2 is YNFKEQ. V was pared by 6 bases and J by 3 bases, with 6 bases of the junction left unmatched. This CDR3 spans 14 amino acids.

This CDR3 is CASMRPGQETQYF. Written as DNA, the CDR3 is TGTGCCAGCATGAGGCCCGGCCAAGAGACCCAGTACTTC. The chain combines TRBV6-1 with TRBJ2-5; D is ambiguous. Looked up from germline, CDR1 is MNHNS and CDR2 is SASEGT. The V end lost 7 bases, the J end lost 1 base, and 10 bases lay between the germline ends. The CDR3 consists of 13 residues.

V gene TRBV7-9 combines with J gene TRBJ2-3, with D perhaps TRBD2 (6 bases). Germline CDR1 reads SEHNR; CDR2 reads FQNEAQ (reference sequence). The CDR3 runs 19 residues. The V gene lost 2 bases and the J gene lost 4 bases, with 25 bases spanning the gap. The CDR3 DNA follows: TGTGCCAGCAGCTTACGGTCACGAGCGGGTAATTTCCTGGCAGATACGCAGTATTTT. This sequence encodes CASSLRSRAGNFLADTQYF.

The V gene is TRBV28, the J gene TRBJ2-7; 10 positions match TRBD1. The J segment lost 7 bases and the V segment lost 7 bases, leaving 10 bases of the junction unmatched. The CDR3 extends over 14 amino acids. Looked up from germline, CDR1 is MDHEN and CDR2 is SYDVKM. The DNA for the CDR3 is TGTGCCAGCACCATACCGGGACAGGGGAGGGAGCAGTACTTC. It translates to CASTIPGQGREQYF.

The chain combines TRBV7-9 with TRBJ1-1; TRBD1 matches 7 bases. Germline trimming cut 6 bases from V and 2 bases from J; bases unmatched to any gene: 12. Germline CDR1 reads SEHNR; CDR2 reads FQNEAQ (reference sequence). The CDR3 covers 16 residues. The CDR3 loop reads CASRGGGGTVNTEAFF. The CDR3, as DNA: TGTGCCAGCAGAGGGGGAGGCGGGACAGTAAACACTGAAGCTTTCTTT.

The chain's CDR3 is CASSLSHGGNEKLFF. CDR3 DNA sequence: TGTGCCAGCAGCTTATCACATGGGGGTAATGAAAAACTGTTTTTT. V gene TRBV11-1 combines with J gene TRBJ1-4, with D perhaps matching TRBD1 (5 bases). The V and J ends lost 2 bases and 4 bases respectively, with 11 bases between them. Germline values: CDR1 SGHAT, CDR2 FQDESV (reference sequence). The CDR3 consists of 15 residues.